This T cell receptor (beta chain) was retrieved from a study of T cell repertoires in cytomegalovirus infection. Study at large: Used in the study were CMV epitopes, some recently identified and HLA-C-restricted, others well-studied and HLA-B-restricted. From public TCR beta signatures came an indication of both CMV infection and matching HLA type.

TCRdb independently ran MiXCR on the reads; one entry per CDR3 protein. The table includes about 700,000 distinct CDR3 sequences, around 32% detected once. This clonotype appeared a few times. Its antigen remains unknown. Study observations and caveats: Frequencies of public TCR beta families were cumulated, and this identified carriers of CMV plus the relevant HLA.

CDR3 length: 14 amino acids. V trimming: 6 bases; J trimming: 5 bases; junction bases outside the gene matches: 8. CDR1 is SNHLY, CDR2 FYNNEI, per germline. The sequenced sample was cultured PBMCs, obtained from culture after CMV antigen stimulation. This sequence joins TRBV2 and TRBJ2-5; 8 bases line up with TRBD1. This clonotype was sampled from a human donor in good health (CMV status not recorded). Some clones in this sample may be carry-over from other donors' samples. The CDR3 DNA is TGTGCCAGCAGCGGAAGGACAGGGTTGGAGACCCAGTACTTC. Its translation is CASSGRTGLETQYF.